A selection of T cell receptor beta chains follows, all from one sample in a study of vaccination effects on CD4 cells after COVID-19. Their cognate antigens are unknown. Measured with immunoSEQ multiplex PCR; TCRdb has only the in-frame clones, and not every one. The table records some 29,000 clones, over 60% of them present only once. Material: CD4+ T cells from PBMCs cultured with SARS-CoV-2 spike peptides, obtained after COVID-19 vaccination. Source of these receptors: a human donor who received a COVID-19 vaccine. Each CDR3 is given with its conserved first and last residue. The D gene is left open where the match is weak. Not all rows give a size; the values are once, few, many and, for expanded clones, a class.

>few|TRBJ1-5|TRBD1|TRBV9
TGTGCCAGCAGCTCTGGACAGGGGTGGCAGCCCCAGCATTTT
CASSSGQGWQPQHF
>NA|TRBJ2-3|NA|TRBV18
TGTGCCAGCTCACCACTAAGGGGGGGAAGCACAGATACGCAGTATTTT
CASSPLRGGSTDTQYF
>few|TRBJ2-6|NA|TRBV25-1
TGTGCCAGCAGTCTCTCTGGGGCCAACGTCCTGACTTTC
CASSLSGANVLTF
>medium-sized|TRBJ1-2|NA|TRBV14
TGTGCCAGCAGCCAGAGGGACGGATCCGTTAGTGGCTACACCTTC
CASSQRDGSVSGYTF
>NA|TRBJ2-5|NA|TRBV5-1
TGCGCCAGCACCAAACGCGGAGGGGGGGGCGAGACCCAGTACTTC
CASTKRGGGGETQYF
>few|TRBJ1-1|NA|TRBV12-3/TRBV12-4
TGTGCCAGCAGTTCCGAGACGAACACTGAAGCTTTCTTT
CASSSETNTEAFF
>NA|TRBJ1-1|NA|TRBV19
TGTGCCAGTAGTGCGGGTCTAACAGGGAATACTGAAGCTTTCTTT
CASSAGLTGNTEAFF
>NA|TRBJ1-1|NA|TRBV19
TGTGCCAGTACTAATCCGGGTTTCAACACTGAAGCTTTCTTT
CASTNPGFNTEAFF
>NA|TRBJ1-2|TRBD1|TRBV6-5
TGTGCCAGCAGTATACAGGGGGCGGTTGGCTACACCTTC
CASSIQGAVGYTF
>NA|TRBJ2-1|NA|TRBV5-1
TGCGCCAGCAGCTTGGCCAGGGGATCTTACAATGAGCAGTTCTTC
CASSLARGSYNEQFF
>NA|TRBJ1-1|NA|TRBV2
TGTGCCAGCAGACCACGCGGCGGGGTGGACACTGAAGCTTTCTTT
CASRPRGGVDTEAFF
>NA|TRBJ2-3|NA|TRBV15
TGTGCCACCAGCAGAGGACCCGAAAAAGATACGCAGTATTTT
CATSRGPEKDTQYF
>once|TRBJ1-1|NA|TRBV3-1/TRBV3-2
TGTGCCAGCAGCCAAGAGGGATTTCGGGCCGGCACTGAAGCTTTCTTT
CASSQEGFRAGTEAFF
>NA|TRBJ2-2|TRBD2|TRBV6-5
TGTGCCAGCAGTTATCTTGCGGGAGGGCCGCCCGGGGAGCTGTTTTTT
CASSYLAGGPPGELFF
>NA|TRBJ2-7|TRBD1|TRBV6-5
TGTGCCAGCAGTTACTCGGAGACAGGGAGTTACGAGCAGTACTTC
CASSYSETGSYEQYF
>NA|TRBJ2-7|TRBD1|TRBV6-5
TGTGCCAGCAGCGGAACAGGGGAGACACTCTACGAGCAGTACTTC
CASSGTGETLYEQYF
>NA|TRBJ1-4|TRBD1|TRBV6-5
TGTGCCAGCAGGTCCGGACAGGTTATTGAAAAACTGTTTTTT
CASRSGQVIEKLFF
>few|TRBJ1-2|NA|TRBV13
TGTGCCAGCAGCTCTAATGACAGGGGCTACACCTTC
CASSSNDRGYTF
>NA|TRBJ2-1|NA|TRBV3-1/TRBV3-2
TGTGCCAGCAGCCACCGGGCCTACAATGAGCAGTTCTTC
CASSHRAYNEQFF
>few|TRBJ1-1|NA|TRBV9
TGTGCCAGCAGCGTAGCTACCTCAGGGGTGACTGAAGCTTTCTTT
CASSVATSGVTEAFF
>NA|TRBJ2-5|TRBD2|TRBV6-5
TGTGCCAGCAGCCGGGACTACCCACCAGGGACCCAGTACTTC
CASSRDYPPGTQYF
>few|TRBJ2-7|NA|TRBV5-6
TGTGCCAGCAGCTTTGTTTCGGGATTCACCTACGAGCAGTACTTC
CASSFVSGFTYEQYF
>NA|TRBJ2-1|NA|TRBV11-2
TGTGCCAGCAGCTTAGAGCTGGGCGGGCACAATGAGCAGTTCTTC
CASSLELGGHNEQFF
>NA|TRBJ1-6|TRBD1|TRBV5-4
TGTGCCAGCAGCTTGTTAGGGGGCAGAGGCAATTCACCCCTCCACTTT
CASSLLGGRGNSPLHF
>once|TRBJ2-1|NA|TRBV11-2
TGTGCCAGCAGCTCCGGGACTCCACCGAATGAGCAGTTCTTC
CASSSGTPPNEQFF
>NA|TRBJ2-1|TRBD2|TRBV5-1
TGCGCCAGCAGCTTGTTAGCGGGAGCAGGTGAGCAGTTCTTC
CASSLLAGAGEQFF
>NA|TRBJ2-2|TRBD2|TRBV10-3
TGTGCCATCCGGACTAGCGGGAGGGCCGGACCCGGGGAGCTGTTTTTT
CAIRTSGRAGPGELFF
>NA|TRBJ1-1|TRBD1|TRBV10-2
TGCGCCAGCATATCAGGACAGGGGCAGGTGAACACTGAAGCTTTCTTT
CASISGQGQVNTEAFF
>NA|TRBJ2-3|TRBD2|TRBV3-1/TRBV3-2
TGTGCCAGCGGTCGAGTCGGGGGGGCTGGCACAGATACGCAGTATTTT
CASGRVGGAGTDTQYF
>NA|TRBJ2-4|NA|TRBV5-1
TGCGCCAGCTCAAGCGGTCGGAACATTCAGTACTTC
CASSSGRNIQYF
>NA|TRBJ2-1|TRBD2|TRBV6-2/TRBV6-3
TGTGCCAGCAGCACCGGGACTAGCGGGGCCATTTCCTACAATGAGCAGTTCTTC
CASSTGTSGAISYNEQFF
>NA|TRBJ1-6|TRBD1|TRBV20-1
TGCAGTGCTAGTTGGGACAGTCTCAGTAATTCACCCCTCCACTTT
CSASWDSLSNSPLHF
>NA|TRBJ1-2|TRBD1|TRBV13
TGTGCCAGCAGCTTAGCCCCTGGACAGGGAGGGTATGGCTACACCTTC
CASSLAPGQGGYGYTF
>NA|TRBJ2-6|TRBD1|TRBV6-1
TGTGCCAGCAGTGAAAACCGGGACAGGGGGCATGGAGGGGGGGCCAACGTCCTGACTTTC
CASSENRDRGHGGGANVLTF
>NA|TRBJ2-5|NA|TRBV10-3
TGTGCCATCAGTGGTGTCCGGGACGATCGAGAGACCCAGTACTTC
CAISGVRDDRETQYF
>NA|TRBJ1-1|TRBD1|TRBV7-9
TGTGCCAGCAGCTGGACAGGGGGCGCGGGCACTGAAGCTTTCTTT
CASSWTGGAGTEAFF
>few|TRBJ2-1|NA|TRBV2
TGTGCCAGCAAGGGGGGCTACAATGAGCAGTTCTTC
CASKGGYNEQFF
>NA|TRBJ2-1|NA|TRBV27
TGTGCCAGCAGTTTATCTGAAAATGCTTTCAGAGAGCAGTTCTTC
CASSLSENAFREQFF
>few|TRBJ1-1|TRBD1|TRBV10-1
TGCGCCAGCAGTAAGGGACAGGGCCTCTCGAACACTGAAGCTTTCTTT
CASSKGQGLSNTEAFF
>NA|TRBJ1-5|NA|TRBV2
TGTGCCAGCAGAAATCAGCCCCAGCATTTT
CASRNQPQHF
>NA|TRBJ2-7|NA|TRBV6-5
TGTGCCAGCAGTTACTACGCGGGACCATTCTCCTACGAGCAGTACTTC
CASSYYAGPFSYEQYF
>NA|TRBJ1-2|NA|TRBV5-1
TGCGCCAGCAGCTTGGTGGTGGTCGGGCTGGATGGCTACACCTTC
CASSLVVVGLDGYTF
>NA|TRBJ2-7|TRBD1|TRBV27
TGTGCCAGCAGTTCGCCGGGACAGGGGGCCTACGAGCAGTACTTC
CASSSPGQGAYEQYF
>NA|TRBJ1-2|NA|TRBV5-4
TGTGCCAGCCACGGGACCCCTAAAGATGGCTACACCTTC
CASHGTPKDGYTF
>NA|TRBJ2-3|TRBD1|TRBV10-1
TGCGCCAGCAGTGAAAAGACAGGGCGCACAGATACGCAGTATTTT
CASSEKTGRTDTQYF
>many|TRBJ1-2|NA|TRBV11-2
TGTGCCAGCAGCTTAGACGGGGGGCGCAGGTACTATGGCTACACCTTC
CASSLDGGRRYYGYTF
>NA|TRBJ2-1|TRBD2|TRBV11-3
TGTGCCAGCAGCTTAGATCAGGGAGGGAGGGGCAATGAGCAGTTCTTC
CASSLDQGGRGNEQFF
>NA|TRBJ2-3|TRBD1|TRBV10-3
TGTGCCATCACTGACAGGGGGCGAGCAGATACGCAGTATTTT
CAITDRGRADTQYF
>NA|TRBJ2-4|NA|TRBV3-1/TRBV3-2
TGTGCCAGCGCACAGATGGGTTCAAGGGGGGGAAACATTCAGTACTTC
CASAQMGSRGGNIQYF
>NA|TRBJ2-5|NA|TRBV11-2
TGTGCCAGCAGCTCTCCGGCGGAGACCCAGTACTTC
CASSSPAETQYF